Listed below are T cell receptor beta chains from one sample, sequenced in a study of T cell changes during pregnancy in multiple sclerosis. Sequencing was performed with immunoSEQ multiplex PCR; in TCRdb, only in-frame clones are kept and a portion is missing. The sample records around 99,000 clones, around 90% being singletons. Sequences were derived from peripheral blood, sampled in the third trimester of pregnancy. Source of these receptors: a female donor in good health, enrolled as a control in a pregnancy study. Both conserved end residues are part of each CDR3. D genes are given only for firm matches. Rows give clone size only sometimes, using once, few, many, or a class for an expanded clone.

CDR3 protein | CDR3 DNA | clone size | J gene | V gene | D gene
CASSIGHTTGTGELFF | TGTGCCAGTAGTATAGGTCACACAACGGGGACCGGGGAGCTGTTTTTT | - | TRBJ2-2 | TRBV19 | -
CASSLNRLATEAFF | TGCGCCAGCAGCCTTAACAGGTTGGCCACTGAAGCTTTCTTT | - | TRBJ1-1 | TRBV4-3 | -
CASSPLGGTGELFF | TGCGCCAGCAGCCCCCTCGGAGGCACCGGGGAGCTGTTTTTT | - | TRBJ2-2 | TRBV4-3 | -
CASSRETGGNQPQHF | TGTGCCAGCAGTAGAGAGACAGGGGGCAATCAGCCCCAGCATTTT | - | TRBJ1-5 | TRBV2 | TRBD1
CASSLAGASYNEQFF | TGCGCCAGCAGCTTAGCGGGGGCATCCTACAATGAGCAGTTCTTC | few | TRBJ2-1 | TRBV5-1 | TRBD2
CASKRQGADEQYF | TGTGCCAGCAAACGACAGGGGGCGGACGAGCAGTACTTC | - | TRBJ2-7 | TRBV19 | TRBD1
CASSLGLQGAEAFF | TGTGCCAGCAGCTTGGGGCTCCAGGGCGCTGAAGCTTTCTTT | once | TRBJ1-1 | TRBV5-4 | -
CASSVAGLDTDTQYF | TGTGCCAGCAGCGTAGCGGGACTCGACACAGATACGCAGTATTTT | - | TRBJ2-3 | TRBV9 | -
CASSYSSPSTDTQYF | TGTGCCAGCAGTTACTCGAGCCCGAGCACAGATACGCAGTATTTT | - | TRBJ2-3 | TRBV6-5 | -
CASSFQTGVDTEAFF | TGTGCCAGCAGCTTTCAGACAGGGGTAGACACTGAAGCTTTCTTT | - | TRBJ1-1 | TRBV9 | TRBD1
CASSMWSVRGASNQPQHF | TGTGCCAGTAGTATGTGGTCGGTACGGGGGGCTAGCAATCAGCCCCAGCATTTT | - | TRBJ1-5 | TRBV19 | -
CASSVLLQGGGQPQHF | TGTGCCAGCAGCGTACTACTTCAGGGGGGAGGTCAGCCCCAGCATTTT | - | TRBJ1-5 | TRBV7-2 | TRBD1
CASSWAGGVQPQHF | TGTGCCAGCAGTTGGGCAGGGGGCGTCCAGCCCCAGCATTTT | - | TRBJ1-5 | TRBV6-5 | TRBD1
CASSFLEAQETQYF | TGCGCCAGCAGCTTCTTGGAGGCCCAAGAGACCCAGTACTTC | - | TRBJ2-5 | TRBV5-1 | -
CASSLGLAGGIEQFF | TGTGCCAGCAGCTTAGGACTAGCGGGGGGGATTGAGCAGTTCTTC | - | TRBJ2-1 | TRBV7-3 | TRBD2
CASSPAGGGYNEQFF | TGTGCCAGCAGCCCGGCGGGCGGGGGCTACAATGAGCAGTTCTTC | - | TRBJ2-1 | TRBV7-9 | TRBD2
CASSFQEYGSYGYTF | TGTGCCAGCAGCTTTCAGGAATATGGGTCCTATGGCTACACCTTC | - | TRBJ1-2 | TRBV5-6 | -
CASSQMTGVEAFF | TGTGCCAGCAGCCAGATGACAGGGGTTGAAGCTTTCTTT | - | TRBJ1-1 | TRBV9 | TRBD1
CASRFDRDSGNTIYF | TGTGCCAGCAGATTCGACAGGGACTCTGGAAACACCATATATTTT | once | TRBJ1-3 | TRBV6-5 | TRBD1
CASSLATGGNYGYTF | TGTGCCAGCAGCTTAGCGACAGGGGGAAACTATGGCTACACCTTC | - | TRBJ1-2 | TRBV7-9 | TRBD1
CATSRDMNTEAFF | TGTGCCACCTCCAGGGATATGAACACTGAAGCTTTCTTT | - | TRBJ1-1 | TRBV9 | -
CATSRAPWPQHF | TGTGCCACCAGCAGAGCCCCATGGCCCCAGCATTTT | - | TRBJ1-5 | TRBV15 | -
CAWADGTGRGGYTF | TGTGCCTGGGCCGACGGGACAGGGAGAGGTGGCTACACCTTC | - | TRBJ1-2 | TRBV30 | TRBD1
CAISPVEGHYTDTQYF | TGTGCCATCAGTCCAGTCGAGGGACACTACACAGATACGCAGTATTTT | - | TRBJ2-3 | TRBV10-3 | -
CASSLLGQAYEQYF | TGTGCCAGTAGTCTGTTGGGACAGGCCTACGAGCAGTACTTC | - | TRBJ2-7 | TRBV19 | TRBD1
CASSQRRGGLTGELFF | TGCGCCAGCAGCCAAAGGAGGGGGGGGCTCACCGGGGAGCTGTTTTTT | - | TRBJ2-2 | TRBV4-1 | -
CASSMTLDTITYEQYF | TGTGCCAGTAGTATGACCCTGGACACGATTACCTACGAGCAGTACTTC | - | TRBJ2-7 | TRBV19 | -
CASSVGGGGARETQYF | TGTGCCAGCAGCGTAGGAGGTGGGGGCGCCCGGGAGACCCAGTACTTC | - | TRBJ2-5 | TRBV9 | -
CAWMEAGGYYEQYF | TGTGCCTGGATGGAAGCGGGGGGATACTACGAGCAGTACTTC | - | TRBJ2-7 | TRBV30 | TRBD2
CAIRTGDHYGYTF | TGTGCCATTCGGACAGGGGATCACTATGGCTACACCTTC | - | TRBJ1-2 | TRBV10-3 | TRBD1
CASGLVLTSGGETQYF | TGTGCTAGTGGTTTGGTACTTACTAGCGGGGGGGAGACCCAGTACTTC | - | TRBJ2-5 | TRBV12-5 | TRBD2
CASSQAGGPAGNEQFF | TGTGCCAGCAGCCAAGCGGGGGGGCCGGCGGGAAATGAGCAGTTCTTC | - | TRBJ2-1 | TRBV9 | TRBD2
CASSRPQGIETQYF | TGTGCCAGCAGCAGACCTCAGGGAATAGAGACCCAGTACTTC | - | TRBJ2-5 | TRBV5-6 | -
CASSEASGYTSGWADTQYF | TGTGCCAGCAGTGAAGCTTCGGGATACACCTCGGGTTGGGCAGATACGCAGTATTTT | - | TRBJ2-3 | TRBV6-1 | -
CASSLAGQGNRLSTEAFF | TGCGCCAGCAGCTTGGCCGGACAGGGGAACCGGTTGAGCACTGAAGCTTTCTTT | - | TRBJ1-1 | TRBV5-1 | TRBD1
CASSYARTSGAEAFF | TGTGCCAGCAGTTACGCCAGAACTAGTGGGGCTGAAGCTTTCTTT | - | TRBJ1-1 | TRBV6-5 | -
CASSYRDSTSSYEQYF | TGTGCCAGCAGTTACCGGGACAGCACCAGCTCCTACGAGCAGTACTTC | - | TRBJ2-7 | TRBV6-5 | TRBD1
CASSQDFAGGRVTGELFF | TGTGCCAGCAGCCAAGATTTCGCGGGGGGGCGAGTCACCGGGGAGCTGTTTTTT | - | TRBJ2-2 | TRBV4-2 | TRBD2
CASSVSPNRGGQETQYF | TGTGCCAGCAGCGTATCTCCCAACAGGGGGGGTCAAGAGACCCAGTACTTC | - | TRBJ2-5 | TRBV9 | -
CASSPKFLPGNTIYF | TGTGCCAGCAGCCCTAAGTTCCTGCCTGGAAACACCATATATTTT | once | TRBJ1-3 | TRBV14 | -
CASSLRTSGGEQYF | TGTGCCAGCAGCCTCCGGACTAGCGGGGGGGAGCAGTACTTC | - | TRBJ2-7 | TRBV11-3 | TRBD2
CAWSHGDGYEQYF | TGTGCCTGGAGTCACGGGGATGGGTACGAGCAGTACTTC | - | TRBJ2-7 | TRBV30 | -
CASRGRAPNTGELFF | TGTGCCAGCAGGGGCAGGGCCCCGAACACCGGGGAGCTGTTTTTT | once | TRBJ2-2 | TRBV9 | -
CASSLARDRYTEAFF | TGCGCCAGCAGCTTGGCCAGGGATAGGTACACTGAAGCTTTCTTT | once | TRBJ1-1 | TRBV5-1 | -
CASSFSGGDQNIQYF | TGTGCCAGCAGCTTTAGCGGGGGGGATCAAAACATTCAGTACTTC | - | TRBJ2-4 | TRBV9 | TRBD2
CASRGGVNYNEQFF | TGTGCCAGCAGGGGCGGGGTCAACTACAATGAGCAGTTCTTC | few | TRBJ2-1 | TRBV7-2 | -
CASMTRSKAGASYNEQFF | TGCGCCAGCATGACTAGATCTAAGGCTGGGGCCTCCTACAATGAGCAGTTCTTC | - | TRBJ2-1 | TRBV4-3 | -
CASSVSGGDYNEQFF | TGTGCCAGCAGCGTTAGCGGGGGGGACTACAATGAGCAGTTCTTC | - | TRBJ2-1 | TRBV7-6 | TRBD2